The 17 T cell receptor beta chains below all came from one sample that was sequenced in a study of early T cells in non-severe SARS-CoV-2 infection. TCRdb re-called the 5' RACE reads through MiXCR, storing one row per CDR3 protein. Of roughly 45,000 distinct CDR3 sequences listed, 6.2% are singletons. Sequencing was performed on whole blood, taken at baseline. Receptors originate from an adult who was a healthcare worker with PCR-confirmed SARS-CoV-2 infection or an uninfected control (not recorded which).

This chain uses TRBV13 with TRBJ2-1; TRBD2 might be the D (6 bases). This CDR3 spans 15 amino acids. V was clipped by 5 bases and J by 0 bases, with 11 bases between them. CDR1 and CDR2 (germline): PRHDT, FYEKMQ (reference sequence). CDR3 region: CASSQLGGSYNEQFF. CDR3 bases: TGTGCCAGCAGCCAACTCGGGGGCTCCTACAATGAGCAGTTCTTC.

This clonotype was seen a handful of times. The genes are TRBV9 and TRBJ2-1; tentatively, D is TRBD2 (6 bases). Trimming stripped 0 bases from V and 9 bases from J, with 13 bases between. CDR1 is SGDLS, CDR2 YYNGEE, per germline. This CDR3 comprises 14 residues. Here the CDR3 reads CASSVALAMGEQFF. CDR3 in DNA: TGTGCCAGCAGCGTAGCACTAGCTATGGGTGAGCAGTTCTTC. Variable domain in full (rest from reference TRBV9 and TRBJ2-1): DSGVTQTPKHLITATGQRVTLRCSPRSGDLSVYWYQQSLDQGLQFLIQYYNGEERAKGNILERFSAQQFPDLHSELNLSSLELGDSALYFCASSVALAMGEQFFGPGTRLTVL.

In its sample, this clonotype was seen many times. The chain joins TRBV7-2 to TRBJ2-1, with D possibly matching TRBD1 (5 bases). Trimming took 6 bases from V and 6 from J, leaving 9 bases between them. Germline V gene data show CDR1 as SGHTA and CDR2 as FQGNSA. CDR3 length: 12 amino acids. The CDR3 loop is CASRSGSNEQFF. The CDR3, as DNA: TGTGCCAGCAGGTCAGGGTCCAATGAGCAGTTCTTC.

The gene calls are TRBV5-4 and TRBJ2-1; 10 nucleotides match TRBD2. V shed 3 bases and J 7 bases; nucleotides not matched to a gene: 10. The CDR3 runs 16 residues. CDR1 is SGHNT and CDR2 is YYREEE in the germline V gene (reference sequence). CDR3 sequence (DNA): TGTGCCAGCAGCTCGCAATCTAGCGGGAGCCTGAATGAGCAGTTCTTC. This gives the protein CASSSQSSGSLNEQFF.

CDR3: CASSVTGTSGSNEQFF. CDR3 DNA: TGTGCCAGCAGCGTCACCGGGACTAGCGGGAGTAATGAGCAGTTCTTC. This chain uses TRBV7-8 with TRBJ2-1; 14 bases are a match to TRBD2. The trim removed 5 bases at V and 7 bases at J, leaving 7 bases unmatched. The CDR3 totals 16 residues. In germline, CDR1 is SGHVS, CDR2 FQNEAQ.

This chain links TRBV28 with TRBJ2-3; TRBD2 aligns across 9 bases. The CDR3 length is 14 residues. The V and J ends lost 8 bases and 3 bases, in that order; junction bases with no gene match: 6. From germline, CDR1 is MDHEN and CDR2 SYDVKM. The CDR3 spells CASASGRRTDTQYF. CDR3 DNA sequence: TGTGCCAGCGCGAGCGGGAGGAGGACAGATACGCAGTATTTT.

This clonotype was seen a few times. The rearrangement uses TRBV3-1 and TRBJ1-2; D gene ambiguous. Germline V gene lookup returns CDR1 LGHDT and CDR2 YNNKEL (reference sequence). Trimming took 1 base from V and 4 from J, leaving 13 bases between them. This CDR3 spans 15 amino acids. This chain's CDR3 is CASSQVLRGTYGYTF. As DNA, the CDR3 is TGTGCCAGCAGCCAAGTCCTGAGAGGAACCTATGGCTACACCTTC.

This clonotype has ten or more counts. The chain carries TRBV20-1 and TRBJ2-1, with a weak D call TRBD2 (6 bases). Looked up from germline, CDR1 is DFQATT and CDR2 is SNEGSKA (reference sequence). Trimming pared 5 bases from V and 7 bases from J, leaving 18 bases between. This CDR3 spans 14 amino acids. CDR3 region: CSARKVHAGNEQFF. The DNA for the CDR3 is TGCAGTGCTCGTAAGGTCCACGCGGGGAATGAGCAGTTCTTC.

This clonotype was detected only a few times. The chain has TRBV9 and TRBJ2-1; 7 nucleotides match TRBD2. The germline V gene encodes CDR1 SGDLS and CDR2 YYNGEE. This CDR3 has 16 residues. V was clipped by 0 bases and J by 5 bases; unmatched bases: 8. The CDR3 region is CASSVGWRGTNNEQFF. For the CDR3, the DNA is TGTGCCAGCAGCGTAGGTTGGCGGGGGACCAACAATGAGCAGTTCTTC.

This clonotype was seen at least ten times. Written as DNA, the CDR3 is TGCAGCGTTGAAGTCATGGGTCCTAAGCAGTACTTC. It codes for CSVEVMGPKQYF. The J gene is TRBJ2-7, the V gene TRBV29-1; D gene ambiguous. The V end was cut by 1 base, the J end by 8 bases, with 12 bases between. The CDR3 sequence is 12 residues long. Germline V gene lookup returns CDR1 SQVTM and CDR2 ANQGSEA.

This clonotype was seen ten or more times. The chain couples TRBV25-1 to TRBJ1-6, with TRBD1 identical over 8 bases. J was trimmed by 6 bases and V by 2 bases; bases with no gene match: 3. Germline V lookup: CDR1 MGHDK, CDR2 SYGVNS. This CDR3 has 15 amino acids. CDR3 DNA sequence: TGTGCCAGCAGTGAAATGACAGGGGTTAATTCACCCCTCCACTTT. This sequence encodes CASSEMTGVNSPLHF.

Only a few counts were recorded for this clonotype. The rearrangement links TRBV6-1 to TRBJ2-1, with D unresolved. CDR3 length: 11 amino acids. V was shortened by 8 bases and J by 9 bases, with 11 bases between the two germline ends. In germline, CDR1 is MNHNS, CDR2 SASEGT. The CDR3 spells CASFRPGEQFF. The CDR3 nucleotides are TGTGCCAGCTTCCGACCGGGTGAGCAGTTCTTC.

This clonotype was seen a handful of times. The chain has TRBV25-1 and TRBJ1-2; D is unresolved. CDR3 length equals 12 residues. Trimming took off 1 base at V and 4 bases at J, with 4 bases between the two ends. The germline CDR1 and CDR2 sequences are MGHDK and SYGVNS. The CDR3 DNA reads as TGTGCCAGCAGTGAATTGTCCTATGGCTACACCTTC. Translating gives CASSELSYGYTF.

Many counts were recorded for this clonotype. V usage is TRBV27 and J usage is TRBJ1-2; no clear D. The V end was cut by 2 bases, the J end by 8 bases, with 18 bases between. CDR1 MNHEY and CDR2 SMNVEV come from the germline V gene (reference sequence). This CDR3 has 15 amino acids. The CDR3 here is CASSLVSEGGRGYTF. The CDR3 nucleotides are TGTGCCAGCAGTTTAGTTTCAGAGGGCGGTAGGGGCTACACCTTC.

The chain combines TRBV12-3 or TRBV12-4 with TRBJ1-5; D is undetermined. V dropped 0 bases and J dropped 3 bases, with 9 bases sitting between them. This CDR3 region has 15 residues. In DNA form, the CDR3 reads TGTGCCAGCAGTTTAGCGCTTGGGATCAATCAGCCCCAGCATTTT. It yields the protein CASSLALGINQPQHF.

The J gene is TRBJ2-3, the V gene TRBV5-1; no clear D gene. The CDR3 has 14 residues. V shed 0 bases and J shed 0 bases, with 5 bases lying between them. CDR1 is SGHRS, CDR2 YFSETQ, per germline. Here the CDR3 reads CASSLESSTDTQYF. DNA of the CDR3: TGCGCCAGCAGCTTGGAGTCTAGCACAGATACGCAGTATTTT.

This clonotype has ten or more counts. This sequence joins TRBV12-5 and TRBJ2-2; 10 nucleotides match TRBD1. CDR1 and CDR2 (germline): LGHNT, FRNRAP. V shed 5 bases and J 5 bases; nucleotides not matched to a gene: 5. CDR3 length equals 15 residues. CDR3 in amino acids: CASGPDRGYTGELFF. CDR3 coding DNA: TGTGCTAGTGGTCCGGACAGGGGGTATACCGGGGAGCTGTTTTTT. Filled out from reference TRBV12-5 and TRBJ2-2, the complete variable domain reads DARVTQTPRHKVTEMGQEVTMRCQPILGHNTVFWYRQTMMQGLELLAYFRNRAPLDDSGMPKDRFSAEMPDATLATLKIQPSEPRDSAVYFCASGPDRGYTGELFFGEGSRLTVL.